This T cell receptor (beta chain) was sequenced during a study of CD8 T cells in ankylosing spondylitis. Broader study findings: Clones linked to disease were reported to show significant enrichment in matched ankylosing spondylitis synovial fluid.

The table lists this clonotype with many counts. Its matching antigen is unknown. The CDR3 has 14 amino acids. Trimming pared 2 bases from V and 6 bases from J, leaving 12 bases between. TCRdb analysed the 5' RACE reads with MiXCR anew, one entry per CDR3 protein. The repertoire holds roughly 86,000 distinct CDR3 sequences, with just under 9% as singletons. What was sequenced was blood, either unsorted or a sorted T cell fraction (not recorded which). V is TRBV12-3 or TRBV12-4 and J is TRBJ2-3, with D possibly matching TRBD2 (5 bases). This TCR was sampled from a male donor with ankylosing spondylitis or in good health (not recorded which). This CDR3 is CASSLRASFDTQYF. The DNA of the CDR3 is TGTGCCAGCAGTTTACGGGCTAGCTTTGATACGCAGTATTTT.